This is a list of T cell receptor beta chains from one sample in a study of T cells in tumors after PD-1 blockade. TCRdb's table, derived via immunoSEQ multiplex PCR, lists solely in-frame clones and lacks some. Of roughly 14,000 clones detected, roughly four fifths appear once; the ten largest clones hold about 23%. The source was PBMCs, collected after anti-PD-1 treatment. The receptor source for this set is a human donor with basal cell carcinoma. The CDR3 runs from the conserved cysteine through the conserved F or W.

cdr3_aa cdr3_length j_call v_call
CASSWRAGKETQYF 14 TRBJ2-5 TRBV5-6
CASSQGSGGGNEQFF 15 TRBJ2-1 TRBV4-3
CASSPRGEAGYSYEQYF 17 TRBJ2-7 TRBV18
CASSFPGGEQYF 12 TRBJ2-7 TRBV28
CASSLGETQYF 11 TRBJ2-5 TRBV12-3/TRBV12-4
CASSLPTSGDTDTQYF 16 TRBJ2-3 TRBV5-6
CASSDPSTDTQYF 13 TRBJ2-3 TRBV6-4
CASSAIAGSGNEQFF 15 TRBJ2-1 TRBV6-4
CASSTGTGQYEQYF 14 TRBJ2-7 TRBV18
CASRSGTAMYGYTF 14 TRBJ1-2 TRBV5-6
CASRTGQNF 9 TRBJ1-2 TRBV19
CASSWPPGQGPGGYTF 16 TRBJ1-2 TRBV5-4
CASSGGGARQPQHF 14 TRBJ1-5 TRBV2
CASSELVRSYEQYF 14 TRBJ2-7 TRBV6-1
CASSFGQGGSYGYTF 15 TRBJ1-2 TRBV7-3
CASSDRGIAGANVLTF 16 TRBJ2-6 TRBV2
CASNVAGGKNEQFF 14 TRBJ2-1 TRBV7-9
CASSIQRAGELFF 13 TRBJ2-2 TRBV3-1/TRBV3-2
CARRDGGAREGSSYNEQFF 19 TRBJ2-1 TRBV2
CASSSILYEQYF 12 TRBJ2-7 TRBV12-3/TRBV12-4
CSVSYEQYF 9 TRBJ2-7 TRBV29-1
CASSVEDRTNGYTF 14 TRBJ1-2 TRBV9
CASSFVSSGNYEQYF 15 TRBJ2-7 TRBV28
CASTRPEANTGELFF 15 TRBJ2-2 TRBV5-1
CASSYSNREKQYF 13 TRBJ2-7 TRBV6-5
CASSSPTENYEQYF 14 TRBJ2-7 TRBV6-2/TRBV6-3
CASARDREETQYF 13 TRBJ2-5 TRBV19
CASRQGQGARYGYTF 15 TRBJ1-2 TRBV28
CATSNRISGANVLTF 15 TRBJ2-6 TRBV15
CASSEKEGIGYTF 13 TRBJ1-2 TRBV6-4
CASRFGYDTQYF 12 TRBJ2-3 TRBV12-3/TRBV12-4
CASSRNSPQEQYF 13 TRBJ2-7 TRBV3-1/TRBV3-2